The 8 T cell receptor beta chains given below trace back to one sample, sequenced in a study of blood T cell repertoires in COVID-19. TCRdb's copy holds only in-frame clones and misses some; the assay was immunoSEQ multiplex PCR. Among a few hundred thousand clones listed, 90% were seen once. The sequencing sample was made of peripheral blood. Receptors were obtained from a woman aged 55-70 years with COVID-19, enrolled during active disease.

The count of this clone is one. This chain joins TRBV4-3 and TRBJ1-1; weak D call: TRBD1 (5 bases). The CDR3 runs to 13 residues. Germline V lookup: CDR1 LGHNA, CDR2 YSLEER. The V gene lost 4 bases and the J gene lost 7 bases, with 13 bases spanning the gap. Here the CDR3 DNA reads TGCGCCAGCAGCCCCCGGGGGGACCTTGAAGCTTTCTTT. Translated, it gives CASSPRGDLEAFF.

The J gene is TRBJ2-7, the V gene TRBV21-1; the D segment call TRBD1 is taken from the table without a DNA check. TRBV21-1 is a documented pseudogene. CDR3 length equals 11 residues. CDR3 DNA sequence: TGTGCCAGCACTCACAGATCCGAGCAGTACTTC. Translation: CASTHRSEQYF.

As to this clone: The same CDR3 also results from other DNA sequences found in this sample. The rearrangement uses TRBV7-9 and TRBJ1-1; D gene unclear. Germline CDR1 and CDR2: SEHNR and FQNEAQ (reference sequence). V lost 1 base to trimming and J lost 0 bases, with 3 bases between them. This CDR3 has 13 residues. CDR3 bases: TGTGCCAGCAGCTTAGATATGAACACTGAAGCTTTCTTT. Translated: CASSLDMNTEAFF.

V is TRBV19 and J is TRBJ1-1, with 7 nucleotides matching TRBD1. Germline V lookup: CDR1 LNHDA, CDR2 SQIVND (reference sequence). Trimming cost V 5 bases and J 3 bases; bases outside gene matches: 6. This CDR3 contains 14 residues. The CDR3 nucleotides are TGTGCCAGTAGTCACAGGGGCGAGGACACTGAAGCTTTCTTT. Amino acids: CASSHRGEDTEAFF. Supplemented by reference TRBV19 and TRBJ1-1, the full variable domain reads DGGITQSPKYLFRKEGQNVTLSCEQNLNHDAMYWYRQDPGQGLRLIYYSQIVNDFQKGDIAEGYSVSREKKESFPLTVTSAQKNPTAFYLCASSHRGEDTEAFFGQGTRLTVV.

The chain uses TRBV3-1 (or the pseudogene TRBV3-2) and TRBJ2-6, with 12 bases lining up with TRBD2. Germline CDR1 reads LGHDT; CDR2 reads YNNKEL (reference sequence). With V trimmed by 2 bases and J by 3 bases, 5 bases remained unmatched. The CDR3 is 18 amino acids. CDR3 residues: CASSQRLAGDYGANVLTF. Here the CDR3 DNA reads TGTGCCAGCAGCCAAAGACTAGCGGGGGATTATGGGGCCAACGTCCTGACTTTC.

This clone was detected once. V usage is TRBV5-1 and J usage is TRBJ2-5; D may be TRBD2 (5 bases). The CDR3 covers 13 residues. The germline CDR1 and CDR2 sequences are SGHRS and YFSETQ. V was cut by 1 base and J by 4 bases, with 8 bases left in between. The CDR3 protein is CASSLRRTETQYF. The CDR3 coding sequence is TGCGCCAGCAGCTTGCGGAGGACAGAGACCCAGTACTTC.

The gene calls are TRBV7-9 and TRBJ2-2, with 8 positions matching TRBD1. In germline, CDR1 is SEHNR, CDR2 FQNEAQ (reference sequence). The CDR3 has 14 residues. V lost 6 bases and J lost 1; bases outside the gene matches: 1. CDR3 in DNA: TGTGCCAGCAGAGGACAGGGGAACACCGGGGAGCTGTTTTTT. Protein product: CASRGQGNTGELFF.

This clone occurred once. CDR3 region: CAISDPGLAGYEQYF. In DNA form, the CDR3 reads TGTGCCATCAGTGACCCGGGACTAGCGGGCTACGAGCAGTACTTC. This chain joins TRBV10-3 and TRBJ2-7; TRBD2 matches at 12 bases. The ends lost 3 bases at V and 3 bases at J; junction bases unmatched: 3. Germline CDR1 reads ENHRY; CDR2 reads SYGVKD. This CDR3 is 15 amino acids long.